These 6 T cell receptor beta chains originate from one sample sequenced in a study of early T cells in non-severe SARS-CoV-2 infection (dated by TCRdb to the early 2020s). Library preparation used 5' RACE. The sequencer listed for this sample is NextSeq 500. Using fastp at Q25 and MiXCR, TCRdb reprocessed the public reads and kept productive beta chains. Here each entry gathers all rows of one CDR3 protein and keeps the most common genes and DNA. The sample table lists tens of thousands of distinct CDR3 sequences, under 7.5% of them with a count of one. The ten largest make up 2.7% of the sample. The sample comprised whole blood. Receptors were obtained from an adult who was a healthcare worker with PCR-confirmed SARS-CoV-2 infection or an uninfected control (not recorded which).

The chain links TRBV10-3 to TRBJ2-3, with TRBD1 as a possible D gene (5 bases). The CDR3 is made up of 13 amino acids. Trimming took off 6 bases at V and 3 bases at J, with 10 bases between the two ends. Germline V gene data show CDR1 as ENHRY and CDR2 as SYGVKD. CDR3 protein: CAIRAQGTDTQYF. The CDR3 DNA is TGTGCCATCAGAGCGCAGGGAACAGATACGCAGTATTTT.

The CDR3 coding sequence is TGTGCCACCAGTGATAGGACTAGCGGGAGTTACACCGGGGAGCTGTTTTTT. Its protein product is CATSDRTSGSYTGELFF. This sequence joins TRBV24-1 and TRBJ2-2, with 13 bases that match TRBD2. After removal of 3 bases from V and 3 bases from J, the junction contained 3 bases not matched to a gene. There are 17 residues in the CDR3. CDR1 is KGHDR and CDR2 is SFDVKD in the germline V gene.

This clonotype counts as medium-sized. The rearrangement links TRBV20-1 to TRBJ2-6; TRBD1 or TRBD2 may be the D gene (6 bases each). The CDR3 has 15 amino acids. V was shortened by 5 bases and J by 3 bases, with 14 bases between the two germline ends. Germline V CDR1 and CDR2: DFQATT, SNEGSKA (reference sequence). The CDR3 loop reads CSALGGVDGANVLTF. The CDR3 region has the DNA TGCAGTGCTCTCGGGGGCGTCGATGGGGCCAACGTCCTGACTTTC.

The CDR3 spells CASSEASYEQYF. Written as DNA, the CDR3 is TGTGCCAGCAGTGAAGCTAGCTACGAGCAGTACTTC. This sequence joins TRBV2 and TRBJ2-7; no clear D. Germline V gives CDR1 SNHLY, CDR2 FYNNEI. Between the trimmed V and J ends, which lost 0 bases and 3 bases, there was a span of 3 bases. This CDR3 has 12 residues.

This clonotype was recorded many times. The genes are TRBV19 and TRBJ2-2, with no clear D. Germline-derived CDR1 and CDR2 are LNHDA and SQIVND (reference sequence). This CDR3 has 13 amino acids. V dropped 3 bases and J dropped 7 bases, with 9 bases sitting between them. The CDR3 protein is CASSIVGIGELFF. The CDR3, as DNA: TGTGCCAGTAGTATTGTCGGTATCGGGGAGCTGTTTTTT. Together with reference TRBV19 and TRBJ2-2, the CDR3 gives the full variable domain: DGGITQSPKYLFRKEGQNVTLSCEQNLNHDAMYWYRQDPGQGLRLIYYSQIVNDFQKGDIAEGYSVSREKKESFPLTVTSAQKNPTAFYLCASSIVGIGELFFGEGSRLTVL.

This clonotype has a count of ten or more. This sequence joins TRBV2 and TRBJ1-1, with TRBD1 identical over 9 bases. After removal of 6 bases from V and 3 bases from J, the junction contained 5 bases not matched to a gene. Per the germline V gene, CDR1 is SNHLY and CDR2 is FYNNEI. The CDR3 sequence is 14 residues long. The CDR3 DNA sequence: TGTGCCAGCAGCCAGACAGGGGGTGACACTGAAGCTTTCTTT. Amino acid sequence: CASSQTGGDTEAFF.